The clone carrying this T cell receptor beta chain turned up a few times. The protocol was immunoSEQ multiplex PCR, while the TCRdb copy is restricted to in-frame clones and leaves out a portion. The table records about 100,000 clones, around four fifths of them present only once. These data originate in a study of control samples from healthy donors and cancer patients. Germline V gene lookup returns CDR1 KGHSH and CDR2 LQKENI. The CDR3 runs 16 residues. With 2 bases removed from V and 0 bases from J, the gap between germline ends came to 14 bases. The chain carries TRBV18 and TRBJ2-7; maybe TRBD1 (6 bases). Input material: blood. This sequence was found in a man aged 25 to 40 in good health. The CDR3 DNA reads TGTGCCAGCTCACCATTTGGGACATTCTTCTCCTACGAGCAGTACTTC. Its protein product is CASSPFGTFFSYEQYF.